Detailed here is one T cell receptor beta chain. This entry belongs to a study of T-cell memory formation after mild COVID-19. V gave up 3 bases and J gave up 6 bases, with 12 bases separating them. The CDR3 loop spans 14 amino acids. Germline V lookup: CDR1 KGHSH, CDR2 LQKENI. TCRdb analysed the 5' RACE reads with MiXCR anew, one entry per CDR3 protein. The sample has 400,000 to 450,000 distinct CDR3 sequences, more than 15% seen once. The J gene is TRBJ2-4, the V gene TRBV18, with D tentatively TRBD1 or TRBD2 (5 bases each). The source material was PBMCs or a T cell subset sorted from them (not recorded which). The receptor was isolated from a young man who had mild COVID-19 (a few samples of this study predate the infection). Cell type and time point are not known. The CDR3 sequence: CASSPARETNIQYF. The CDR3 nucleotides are TGTGCCAGCTCACCCGCCAGGGAGACAAACATTCAGTACTTC.